What follows is one TCR beta chain and its context. Antigen: not known. MiXCR, applied by TCRdb to the 5' RACE reads, yields one record per CDR3 protein. This sample has hundreds of thousands of distinct CDR3 sequences, with 18% found just once. These data come from a study of identical twins. Study observations and caveats: Beta out-of-frame sequences showed weaker excess twin sharing. Insertions were fewer in abundant cord blood beta clonotypes, whereas memory repertoires showed none of this pattern.

The CDR3 is 19 residues long. V lost 4 bases to trimming and J lost 3 bases, with 24 bases between them. These data also featured in a second study, about T cells expressing NK-cell markers.

Input material: PBMCs. This sequence joins TRBV12-3 or TRBV12-4 and TRBJ2-2; D might be TRBD1 (7 bases). The clonotype originates from a woman in her late teens or twenties in good health. The CDR3 DNA sequence: TGTGCCAGCAGTTCCCTCGCAATTTTTTCCAGGGGGGACACCGGGGAGCTGTTTTTT. Protein: CASSSLAIFSRGDTGELFF.